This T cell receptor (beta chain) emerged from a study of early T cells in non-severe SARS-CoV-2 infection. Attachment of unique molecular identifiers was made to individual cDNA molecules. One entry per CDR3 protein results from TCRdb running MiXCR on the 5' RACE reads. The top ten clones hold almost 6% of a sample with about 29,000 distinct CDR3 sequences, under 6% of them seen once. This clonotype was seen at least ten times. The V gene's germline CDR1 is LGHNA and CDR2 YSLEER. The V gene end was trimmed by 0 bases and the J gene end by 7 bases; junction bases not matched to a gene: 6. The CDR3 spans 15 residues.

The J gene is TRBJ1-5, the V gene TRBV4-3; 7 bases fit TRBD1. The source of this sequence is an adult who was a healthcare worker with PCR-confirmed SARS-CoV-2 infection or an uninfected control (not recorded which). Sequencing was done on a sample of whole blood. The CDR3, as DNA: TGCGCCAGCAGCCAAGATGAGACAGGGTACCAGCCCCAGCATTTT. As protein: CASSQDETGYQPQHF.